This entry lists 30 T cell receptor beta chains sequenced from one sample in a study of cytomegalovirus exposure and HLA in healthy donors. The primer mix had 60 Vbeta and 13 Jbeta primers. This table comes from immunoSEQ multiplex PCR, and its TCRdb copy is limited to in-frame clones, with some not included. The sample records some 200,000 clones, more than 65% being singletons. What was sequenced was PBMCs. All receptors derive from a woman in her twenties or thirties in good health and CMV-seronegative.

This clone was counted once. The V call is TRBV7-9, the J call TRBJ2-5; D unclear. CDR3 length: 14 amino acids. In germline, CDR1 is SEHNR, CDR2 FQNEAQ (reference sequence). Trimming stripped 4 bases from V and 3 bases from J, with 12 bases between. CDR3 nucleotides: TGTGCCAGCAGCTCAGGCCTACTGGAAGAGACCCAGTACTTC. Its translation: CASSSGLLEETQYF.

The DNA of the CDR3 is TGTGCCAGCAGTGAAGCGCTTCTAGGACTTCGGGGCTACACCTTC. Protein: CASSEALLGLRGYTF. The chain is built from TRBV2 and TRBJ1-2; D is ambiguous. The CDR3 runs to 15 residues. Germline lookup yields CDR1 SNHLY and CDR2 FYNNEI. Trimming removed 0 bases from V and 8 bases from J, with 16 bases in between.

This clone occurred once. CDR3 loop: CASSLEHRGNEQFF. The CDR3 coding sequence is TGTGCCAGCTCACTAGAACACAGGGGCAATGAGCAGTTCTTC. The V gene is TRBV18, the J gene TRBJ2-1; 7 bases are shared with TRBD1. Germline CDR1 KGHSH, CDR2 LQKENI. The CDR3 loop spans 14 amino acids. Trimming took 4 bases from V and 6 from J; bases not matched to a gene: 6.

The table lists this clone with a few counts. The rearrangement links TRBV2 to TRBJ2-1; 8 positions agree with TRBD1. V lost 3 bases to trimming and J lost 9 bases; unmatched junction nucleotides: 10. The CDR3 consists of 15 residues. The germline V gene has CDR1 SNHLY and CDR2 FYNNEI. CDR3 sequence (DNA): TGTGCCAGCAGTGAGATAACAGGGGGACCAGGTGAGCAGTTCTTC. As protein: CASSEITGGPGEQFF.

As concerns this clone: Its ends do not fully match the called genes, so a read error is possible. The chain couples TRBV2 to TRBJ2-5; 11 positions match TRBD1. The CDR3 has 15 amino acids. Per the germline V gene, CDR1 is SNHLY and CDR2 is FYNNEI. CDR3 nucleotide sequence: TGTGCCAGCAGCGAAGGACAGGGGGCGTTCGAGACCCAGTACTTC. Amino acids: CASSEGQGAFETQYF.

This chain joins TRBV6-1 and TRBJ2-5; 7 nucleotides align to TRBD2. V was pared by 7 bases and J by 1 base, with 6 bases of the junction left unmatched. The CDR3 runs to 14 residues. The V gene's germline CDR1 is MNHNS and CDR2 SASEGT. Here the CDR3 DNA reads TGTGCCAGCACCGAGCGGGAAGTCCAAGAGACCCAGTACTTC. Amino acids: CASTEREVQETQYF.

The chain has TRBV30 and TRBJ2-1; 7 positions agree with TRBD2. The CDR3 runs to 14 residues. The V segment lost 2 bases and the J segment 5 bases; nucleotides outside the gene matches: 6. The germline V gene encodes CDR1 GTSNPN and CDR2 SVGIG (reference sequence). CDR3 loop: CAWSWGGINNEQFF. The CDR3 bases are TGTGCCTGGAGTTGGGGGGGGATCAACAATGAGCAGTTCTTC.

J is TRBJ1-1 and V is TRBV7-9, with 10 bases matching TRBD1. V gave up 5 bases and J gave up 1 base; unmatched junction bases: 1. Germline loops: CDR1 SEHNR, CDR2 FQNEAQ (reference sequence). The CDR3 spans 14 residues. CDR3 sequence reads: CASSRTGGNTEAFF. The DNA for the CDR3 is TGTGCCAGCAGCCGGACAGGGGGGAACACTGAAGCTTTCTTT.

The chain is built from TRBV14 and TRBJ2-5, with TRBD2 identical over 12 bases. Germline V gives CDR1 SGHDN, CDR2 FVKESK. The CDR3 is 15 amino acids. With 2 bases clipped from V and 5 bases from J, the junction kept 3 bases outside the gene matches. The DNA for the CDR3 is TGTGCCAGCAGCCAACTAGCGGGAGGGTTGGAGACCCAGTACTTC. Residues: CASSQLAGGLETQYF.

The chain has TRBV7-3 and TRBJ1-1, with 11 bases aligning to TRBD1. Trimming removed 5 bases from V and 11 bases from J; junction bases left unmatched: 10. Germline CDR1 and CDR2: SGHTA and FQGTGA. CDR3 size: 14 residues. The CDR3, as DNA: TGTGCCAGCAGCGGCCGCGGACAGGGGGCGAACGCTTTCTTT. Amino acids: CASSGRGQGANAFF.

This clone turned up a few times. The V gene is TRBV13, the J gene TRBJ2-5; D gene uncertain. The V and J ends lost 3 bases and 3 bases respectively, with 11 bases between them. Germline V gene sequence: CDR1 PRHDT, CDR2 FYEKMQ (reference sequence). This CDR3 comprises 14 residues. The CDR3, as DNA: TGTGCCAGCAGCTTTAAAACAAGTAAAGAGACCCAGTACTTC. Its protein product is CASSFKTSKETQYF.

This clone was seen a single time. V is TRBV7-6 and J is TRBJ1-2; the D is unclear. V lost 1 base to trimming and J lost 5 bases, with 11 bases between them. This CDR3 is 14 amino acids long. Germline CDR1 is SGHVS and CDR2 is FNYEAQ. In DNA form, the CDR3 reads TGTGCCAGCAGCTTAGGTGGAGTCGCTTATGGCTACACCTTC. Translation: CASSLGGVAYGYTF.

This clone appeared a single time. The V call is TRBV7-2, the J call TRBJ2-5; possibly TRBD2 for D (5 bases). CDR1 and CDR2 from the germline V gene are SGHTA and FQGNSA. The CDR3 has 14 amino acids. Trimming cost V 1 base and J 5 bases, with 11 bases left between them. CDR3 nucleotides: TGTGCCAGCAGCTTAGGATCGGGGTTGGAGACCCAGTACTTC. Amino acids: CASSLGSGLETQYF. The complete variable domain, with remaining parts taken from reference TRBV7-2 and TRBJ2-5, reads GAGVSQSPSNKVTEKGKDVELRCDPISGHTALYWYRQSLGQGLEFLIYFQGNSAPDKSGLPSDRFSAERTGGSVSTLTIQRTQQEDSAVYLCASSLGSGLETQYFGPGTRLLVL.

This clone was recorded once. V gene TRBV5-1 combines with J gene TRBJ2-5, with unresolved D. This CDR3 region has 13 residues. Trimming removed 0 bases from V and 2 bases from J, with 5 bases in between. Per germline, CDR1 SGHRS and CDR2 YFSETQ. This chain's CDR3 is CASSLVSQETQYF. CDR3 DNA sequence: TGCGCCAGCAGCTTGGTATCTCAAGAGACCCAGTACTTC.

This clone has a single count. V usage is TRBV6-1 and J usage is TRBJ2-2; the match to TRBD1 covers 7 bases. J gave up 5 bases and V 4 bases, and 10 bases lay outside the gene matches. The CDR3 consists of 16 residues. Germline V gene sequence: CDR1 MNHNS, CDR2 SASEGT. The CDR3 sequence is CASSGRETGYTGELFF. CDR3 in DNA: TGTGCCAGCAGTGGTAGGGAGACAGGGTATACCGGGGAGCTGTTTTTT.

The rearrangement links TRBV9 to TRBJ2-5; D is possibly TRBD2 (5 bases). This CDR3 region has 12 residues. The ends were cut back, 4 bases at V and 5 bases at J, with 9 bases in the middle. Germline CDR1 is SGDLS and CDR2 is YYNGEE. CDR3 protein: CASSLRGETQYF. Here the CDR3 DNA reads TGTGCCAGCAGCCTCCGAGGGGAGACCCAGTACTTC.

This clone was seen once. One end of the junction does not line up with germline, which may come from a read error. V and J are TRBV7-7 and TRBJ2-5; tentatively, D is TRBD1 (5 bases). CDR1 and CDR2 from the germline V gene are SSHAT and FNYEAQ (reference sequence). This CDR3 has 15 amino acids. The CDR3 DNA reads TGTGCTAGCAGCCCCCGTCAGGGCTCAAAAGAGACCCAGTACTTC. This translates into CASSPRQGSKETQYF.

The CDR3 reads CASSLETSAYEQYF. The CDR3 bases are TGTGCCAGCAGCCTCGAGACTAGCGCCTACGAGCAGTACTTC. This chain joins TRBV7-2 and TRBJ2-7; 8 nucleotides align to TRBD2. Germline V gene sequence: CDR1 SGHTA, CDR2 FQGNSA. Trimming removed 5 bases from V and 2 bases from J; junction bases left unmatched: 5. CDR3 length equals 14 residues.

The chain combines TRBV5-4 with TRBJ2-2, with 9 bases aligning to TRBD2. The CDR3 totals 19 residues. V shed 2 bases, J shed 1 base, and the junction held 12 bases outside the gene matches. Germline assignment: CDR1 SGHNT and CDR2 YYREEE (reference sequence). The CDR3 sequence: CASSLEFNAGGRNTGELFF. CDR3 nucleotide sequence: TGTGCCAGCAGCTTAGAATTTAATGCGGGAGGGCGGAACACCGGGGAGCTGTTTTTT.

Turning to this clone: This specimen includes other DNA sequences encoding the same CDR3. The V call is TRBV9, the J call TRBJ1-1; 10 bases map to TRBD1. V was pared by 0 bases and J by 4 bases, with 6 bases of the junction left unmatched. The germline V gene has CDR1 SGDLS and CDR2 YYNGEE. The CDR3 consists of 16 residues. The CDR3 nucleotides read TGTGCCAGCAGCGTAGGGACAGGGACAGGGGCCACTGAAGCTTTCTTT. Protein product: CASSVGTGTGATEAFF.

This clone has only a few counts. V usage is TRBV9 and J usage is TRBJ2-2, with D unclear. Between the trimmed V and J ends, which lost 4 bases and 1 base, there was a span of 14 bases. CDR3 length: 16 residues. Germline CDR1 is SGDLS and CDR2 is YYNGEE. The CDR3 DNA sequence: TGTGCCAGCAGCCCCCACCCCGACTGGAACACCGGGGAGCTGTTTTTT. As protein: CASSPHPDWNTGELFF.

This chain joins TRBV7-2 and TRBJ2-3, with TRBD1 identical over 8 bases. Germline V lookup: CDR1 SGHTA, CDR2 FQGNSA. J was trimmed by 6 bases and V by 5 bases; bases with no gene match: 10. The CDR3 contains 15 residues. The CDR3 spells CASSQLQGAVDTQYF. The CDR3 DNA reads as TGTGCCAGCAGCCAACTGCAGGGGGCCGTTGATACGCAGTATTTT.

The V call is TRBV27, the J call TRBJ2-2; D is undetermined. This CDR3 contains 13 residues. Between the trimmed V and J ends, which lost 8 bases and 3 bases, there was a span of 10 bases. Germline loops: CDR1 MNHEY, CDR2 SMNVEV (reference sequence). The CDR3 DNA is TGTGCCAGCGCGCGCGCTGACACCGGGGAGCTGTTTTTT. Translated: CASARADTGELFF.

This chain connects TRBV9 to TRBJ1-1; a possible D gene is TRBD1 (6 bases). CDR3 size: 15 residues. The germline V gene has CDR1 SGDLS and CDR2 YYNGEE. V shed 6 bases and J shed 0 bases, with 15 bases lying between them. CDR3 sequence: CASNPRGSMNTEAFF. The CDR3 DNA reads as TGTGCCAGCAACCCCAGGGGCTCAATGAACACTGAAGCTTTCTTT. The variable domain in full, completed from reference TRBV9 and TRBJ1-1, reads DSGVTQTPKHLITATGQRVTLRCSPRSGDLSVYWYQQSLDQGLQFLIQYYNGEERAKGNILERFSAQQFPDLHSELNLSSLELGDSALYFCASNPRGSMNTEAFFGQGTRLTVV.

J is TRBJ1-5 and V is TRBV19, with D possibly TRBD1 on 5 matching bases. Germline V gene sequence: CDR1 LNHDA, CDR2 SQIVND (reference sequence). V was pared by 4 bases and J by 2 bases, with 18 bases between. The CDR3 loop spans 17 amino acids. CDR3: CASSKPAGGAGNQPQHF. The CDR3 DNA is TGTGCCAGTAGTAAACCCGCGGGAGGGGCTGGCAATCAGCCCCAGCATTTT.

This clone was counted a few times. The genes are TRBV27 and TRBJ1-4; a possible D gene is TRBD1 (5 bases). CDR3 length: 12 amino acids. V lost 3 bases to trimming and J lost 10 bases, with 9 bases between them. From germline, CDR1 is MNHEY and CDR2 SMNVEV (reference sequence). The CDR3 nucleotides are TGTGCCAGCAGTTTCAGTACAGGAAAACTGTTTTTT. It is translated as CASSFSTGKLFF.

This clone has only a few counts. CDR3 residues: CASSERGGGSEQYF. The CDR3 DNA reads TGTGCCAGCAGTGAGAGGGGAGGGGGAAGCGAGCAGTACTTC. The rearrangement uses TRBV6-1 and TRBJ2-7; TRBD2 might be the D (7 bases). Trimming removed 3 bases at V and 6 bases at J, with 15 bases between. Germline-derived CDR1 and CDR2 are MNHNS and SASEGT. CDR3 length: 14 amino acids.

V and J are TRBV19 and TRBJ1-2; D unresolved. V was cut by 10 bases and J by 0 bases, with 15 bases left in between. Germline loops: CDR1 LNHDA, CDR2 SQIVND (reference sequence). CDR3 length equals 14 residues. The CDR3 is CATTPNRANYGYTF. CDR3 DNA sequence: TGTGCCACTACCCCGAACCGAGCTAACTATGGCTACACCTTC.

This clone was picked up a small number of times. J is TRBJ1-5 and V is TRBV7-8, with 7 nucleotides matching TRBD1. CDR1 SGHVS and CDR2 FQNEAQ come from the germline V gene. After removal of 5 bases from V and 5 bases from J, the junction contained 9 bases not matched to a gene. The CDR3 contains 15 residues. CDR3 residues: CASSPNRGPYQPQHF. CDR3 coding DNA: TGTGCCAGCAGCCCCAACAGGGGACCCTATCAGCCCCAGCATTTT. Filled out from reference TRBV7-8 and TRBJ1-5, the complete variable domain reads GAGVSQSPRYKVAKRGQDVALRCDPISGHVSLFWYQQALGQGPEFLTYFQNEAQLDKSGLPSDRFFAERPEGSVSTLKIQRTQQEDSAVYLCASSPNRGPYQPQHFGDGTRLSIL.

J is TRBJ2-1 and V is TRBV5-1; the D is unclear. V was clipped by 3 bases and J by 1 base, with 8 bases between them. The CDR3 has 14 residues. The germline gives CDR1 SGHRS, CDR2 YFSETQ. The CDR3: CASSSGASYNEQFF. The CDR3 DNA follows: TGCGCCAGCAGCTCCGGTGCATCCTACAATGAGCAGTTCTTC.